These T cell receptor beta chains were read from a single sample in a study of blood T cell repertoires in COVID-19. The method was immunoSEQ multiplex PCR; TCRdb's version includes in-frame clones alone and lacks a portion of them. In the table there are under 150,000 clones, 85% to 90% of which are singletons. The sequencing input was peripheral blood. The source is a man in his fifties with acute or convalescent COVID-19. The conserved cysteine and the conserved F or W are not part of the CDR3 here. Expanded clones are given a class, and other clones once, few, many or no size at all.

>TRBJ1-1|TRBV24-1|NA
ATSVGTNTEAF
>TRBJ2-1|TRBV18|NA
ASSPPSVNEQF
>TRBJ2-7|TRBV5-5|NA
ASSPLGQGVYYEQY
>TRBJ1-4|TRBV6-4|NA
ASIIGQGKTNEKLF
>TRBJ1-5|TRBV19|NA
ASSIQGTLSYSNQPQH
>TRBJ2-5|TRBV7-2|once
ASSLDSAGWQETQY
>TRBJ2-3|TRBV19|NA
ASSQQLVLDTQY
>TRBJ2-7|TRBV19|NA
ASSIGSGRYEQY
>TRBJ2-5|TRBV2|NA
ASRQYRVEETQY
>TRBJ2-1|TRBV6-5|NA
ASSYGLAGYNEQF
>TRBJ2-7|TRBV6-5|NA
ASSRLDSSYEQY
>TRBJ1-5|TRBV6-5|NA
ASSFQGTGVQPQH
>TRBJ1-3|TRBV7-9|NA
ASSLISRGQIY
>TRBJ2-5|TRBV10-1|once
ASSATGYLQETQY
>TRBJ1-1|TRBV6-5|NA
ASKAQGPSNTEAF
>TRBJ1-1|TRBV7-9|NA
ASSFSEGNTEAF
>TRBJ2-7|TRBV2|NA
ASSLTSGTSGRAAEDEQY
>TRBJ1-5|TRBV6-5|NA
ASSYQENQPQH
>TRBJ1-2|TRBV12-3/TRBV12-4|once
ASSLEWQGGYT
>TRBJ2-1|TRBV3-1/TRBV3-2|NA
ASSQDRRVPDEQF
>TRBJ2-7|TRBV3-1/TRBV3-2|NA
ASSQDPGSGSYEQY
>TRBJ2-5|TRBV5-6|NA
ASSLALAGGETQY
>TRBJ1-1|TRBV7-2|NA
ASSSGPGYNAEAF
>TRBJ2-3|TRBV5-1|NA
ASSLSGNIPDTQY
>TRBJ2-1|TRBV30|NA
AWSVGVSGVGHEQF
>TRBJ2-7|TRBV4-1|NA
ASSHPGLAGKSAYEQY
>TRBJ2-1|TRBV7-2|few
ASTRRTSGRGVNEQF
>TRBJ1-5|TRBV10-2|once
ASGGQGRVDQPQH
>TRBJ2-1|TRBV4-1|NA
ASSQGPGTNEQF
>TRBJ2-7|TRBV5-5|NA
ASSPSLAGFLEQY
>TRBJ2-7|TRBV18|NA
ASSPSTPTYEQY